The sequence of this T cell receptor beta chain was determined in a study of cytomegalovirus exposure and HLA in healthy donors. Study background: T cells numbering about 180 million yielded some 100 million unique TCR beta sequences in an earlier analysis.

Broader study findings: A few CMV-associated chains proved CMV antigen-specific in vitro. Sequencing likely caused a cluster of highly shared sequence variants. A later analysis reported that several of the most significant clusters appeared to be linked to common viral pathogens, among them Epstein-Barr virus.

PCR employed 60 Vbeta and 13 Jbeta primers. Repertoires were generated with immunoSEQ multiplex PCR, while TCRdb's copy carries only in-frame clones and drops some. This repertoire shows more than 200,000 clones, roughly 80% found once; its top ten account for roughly 0.22%. In the case of this clone: Its antigen is not identified.

The receptor was derived from a girl under 10 years old in good health and CMV-seronegative. Sequencing was done on a sample of PBMCs.

CDR3 sequence (DNA): TGTGCCAGCAGCCCTGGGGACAGTTACGAGCAGTACTTC. Its protein product is CASSPGDSYEQYF. This rearrangement joins TRBV6-5 to TRBJ2-7; 7 nucleotides line up with TRBD1. This CDR3 contains 13 residues. The V gene end was trimmed by 6 bases and the J gene end by 4 bases; junction bases not matched to a gene: 6. The germline V gene encodes CDR1 MNHEY and CDR2 SVGAGI.